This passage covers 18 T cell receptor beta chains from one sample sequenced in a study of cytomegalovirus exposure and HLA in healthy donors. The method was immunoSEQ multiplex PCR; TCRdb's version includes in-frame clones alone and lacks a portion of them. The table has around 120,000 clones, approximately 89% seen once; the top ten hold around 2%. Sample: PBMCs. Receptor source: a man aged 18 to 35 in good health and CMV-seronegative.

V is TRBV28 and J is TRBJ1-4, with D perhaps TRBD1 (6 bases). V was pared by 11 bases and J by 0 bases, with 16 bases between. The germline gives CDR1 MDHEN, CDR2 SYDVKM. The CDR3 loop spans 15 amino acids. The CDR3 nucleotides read TGTGCCGGCAAAGGCAGGGGAGCAACTAATGAAAAACTGTTTTTT. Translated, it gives CAGKGRGATNEKLFF.

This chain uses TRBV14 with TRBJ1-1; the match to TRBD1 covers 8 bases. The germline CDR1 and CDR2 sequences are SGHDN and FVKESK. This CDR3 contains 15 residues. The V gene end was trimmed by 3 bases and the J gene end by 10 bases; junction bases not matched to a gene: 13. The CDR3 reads CASSQDRVMSVGAFF. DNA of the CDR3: TGTGCCAGCAGCCAGGACAGGGTGATGAGTGTAGGAGCTTTCTTT.

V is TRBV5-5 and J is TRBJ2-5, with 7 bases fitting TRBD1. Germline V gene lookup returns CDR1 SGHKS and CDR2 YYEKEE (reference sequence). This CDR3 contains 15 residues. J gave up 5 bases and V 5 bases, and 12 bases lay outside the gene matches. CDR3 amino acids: CASSSDRVSWETQYF. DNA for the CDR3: TGTGCCAGCAGTTCCGACAGGGTGTCGTGGGAGACCCAGTACTTC. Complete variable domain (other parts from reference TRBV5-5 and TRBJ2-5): DAGVTQSPTHLIKTRGQQVTLRCSPISGHKSVSWYQQVLGQGPQFIFQYYEKEERGRGNFPDRFSARQFPNYSSELNVNALLLGDSALYLCASSSDRVSWETQYFGPGTRLLVL.

CDR3 sequence reads: CASSLGTGEATEAFF. CDR3 coding DNA: TGTGCCAGCAGCTTGGGGACAGGGGAAGCCACTGAAGCTTTCTTT. The V call is TRBV13, the J call TRBJ1-1; 10 nucleotides line up with TRBD1. Looked up from germline, CDR1 is PRHDT and CDR2 is FYEKMQ (reference sequence). J gave up 4 bases and V 3 bases, and 5 bases lay outside the gene matches. The CDR3 is made up of 15 amino acids.

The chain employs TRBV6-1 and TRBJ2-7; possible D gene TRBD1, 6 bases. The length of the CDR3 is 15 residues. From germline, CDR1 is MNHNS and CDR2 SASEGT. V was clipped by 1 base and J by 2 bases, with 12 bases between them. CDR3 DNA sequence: TGTGCCAGCAGTGAAGGTAGGGGGAAAACCTACGAGCAGTACTTC. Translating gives CASSEGRGKTYEQYF.

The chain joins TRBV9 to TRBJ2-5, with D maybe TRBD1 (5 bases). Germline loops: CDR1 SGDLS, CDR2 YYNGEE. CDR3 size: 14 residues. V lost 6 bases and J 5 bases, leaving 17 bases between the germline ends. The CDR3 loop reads CASTRQMEGETQYF. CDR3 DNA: TGTGCCAGCACTCGACAGATGGAAGGGGAGACCCAGTACTTC.

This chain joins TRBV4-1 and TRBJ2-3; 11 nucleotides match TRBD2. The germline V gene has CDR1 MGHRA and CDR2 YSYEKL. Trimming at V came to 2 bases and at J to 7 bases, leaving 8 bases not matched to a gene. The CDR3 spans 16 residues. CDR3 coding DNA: TGCGCCAGCAGCCAAAATAGCGGGGGGGCCCGATATACGCAGTATTTT. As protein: CASSQNSGGARYTQYF.

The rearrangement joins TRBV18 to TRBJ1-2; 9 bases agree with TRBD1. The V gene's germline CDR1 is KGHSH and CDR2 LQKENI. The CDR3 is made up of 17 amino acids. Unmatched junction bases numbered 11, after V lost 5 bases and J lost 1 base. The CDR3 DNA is TGTGCCAGCTCAGCGGGACAGGGAGCCGACGATAACTATGGCTACACCTTC. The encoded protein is CASSAGQGADDNYGYTF.

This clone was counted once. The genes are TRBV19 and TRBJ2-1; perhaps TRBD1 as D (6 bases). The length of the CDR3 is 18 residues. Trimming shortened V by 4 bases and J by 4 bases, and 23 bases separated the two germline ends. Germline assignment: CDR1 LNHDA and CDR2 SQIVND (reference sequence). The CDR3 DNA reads TGTGCCAGTAGTAGAAACCTCTACAGGGACGGAAAATACAATGAGCAGTTCTTC. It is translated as CASSRNLYRDGKYNEQFF.

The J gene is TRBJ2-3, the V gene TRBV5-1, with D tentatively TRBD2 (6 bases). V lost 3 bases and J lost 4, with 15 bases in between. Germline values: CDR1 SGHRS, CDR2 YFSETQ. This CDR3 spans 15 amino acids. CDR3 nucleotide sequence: TGCGCCAGCAGCTACGGGACTCTCAAGGCAGATACGCAGTATTTT. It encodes CASSYGTLKADTQYF.

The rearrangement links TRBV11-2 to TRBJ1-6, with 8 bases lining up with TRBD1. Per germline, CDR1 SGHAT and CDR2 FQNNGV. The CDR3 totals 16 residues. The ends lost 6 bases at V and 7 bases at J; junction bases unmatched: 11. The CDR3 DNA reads TGTGCCAGCAGTCCAACCCTCGGACAGGGAAATTCACCCCTCCACTTT. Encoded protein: CASSPTLGQGNSPLHF.

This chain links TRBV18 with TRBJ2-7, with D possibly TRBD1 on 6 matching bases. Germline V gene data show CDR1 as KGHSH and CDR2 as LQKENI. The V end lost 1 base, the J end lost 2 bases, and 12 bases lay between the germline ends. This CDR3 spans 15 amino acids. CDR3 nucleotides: TGTGCCAGCTCACCACTCAAACAGGGACCCTACGAGCAGTACTTC. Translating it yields CASSPLKQGPYEQYF. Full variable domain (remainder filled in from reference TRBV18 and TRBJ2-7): NAGVMQNPRHLVRRRGQEARLRCSPMKGHSHVYWYRQLPEEGLKFMVYLQKENIIDESGMPKERFSAEFPKEGPSILRIQQVVRGDSAAYFCASSPLKQGPYEQYFGPGTRLTVT.

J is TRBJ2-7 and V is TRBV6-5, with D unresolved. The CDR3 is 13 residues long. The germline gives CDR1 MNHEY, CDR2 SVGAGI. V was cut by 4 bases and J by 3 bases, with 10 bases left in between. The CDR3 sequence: CASSSPEDYEQYF. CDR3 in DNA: TGTGCCAGCAGTTCCCCCGAGGACTACGAGCAGTACTTC.

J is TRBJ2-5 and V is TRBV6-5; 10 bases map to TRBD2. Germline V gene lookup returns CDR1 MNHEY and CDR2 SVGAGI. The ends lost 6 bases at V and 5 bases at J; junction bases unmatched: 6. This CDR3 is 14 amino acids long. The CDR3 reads CASSLAGAGETQYF. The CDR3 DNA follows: TGTGCCAGCAGCCTAGCGGGAGCGGGGGAGACCCAGTACTTC.

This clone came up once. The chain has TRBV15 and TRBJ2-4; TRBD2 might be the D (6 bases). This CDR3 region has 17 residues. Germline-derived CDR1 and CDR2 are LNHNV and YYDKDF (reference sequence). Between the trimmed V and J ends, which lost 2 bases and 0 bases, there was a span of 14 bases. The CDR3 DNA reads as TGTGCCACCAGCAGACTGATGTTAGCGGTAGCCAAAAACATTCAGTACTTC. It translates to CATSRLMLAVAKNIQYF.

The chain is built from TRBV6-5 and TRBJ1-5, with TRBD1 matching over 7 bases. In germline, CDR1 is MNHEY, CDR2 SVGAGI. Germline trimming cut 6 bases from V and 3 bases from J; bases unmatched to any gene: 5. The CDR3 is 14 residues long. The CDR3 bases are TGTGCCAGCAGCCAACAGGGGAACAATCAGCCCCAGCATTTT. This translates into CASSQQGNNQPQHF.

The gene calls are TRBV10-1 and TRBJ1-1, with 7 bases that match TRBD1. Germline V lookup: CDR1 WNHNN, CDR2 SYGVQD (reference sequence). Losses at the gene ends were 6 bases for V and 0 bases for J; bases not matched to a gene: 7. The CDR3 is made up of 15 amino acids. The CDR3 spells CASSRDSVLNTEAFF. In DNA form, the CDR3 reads TGCGCCAGCAGCCGGGACAGTGTTCTGAACACTGAAGCTTTCTTT.

The CDR3 loop reads CASSLGGQNTGELFF. The CDR3 DNA reads TGTGCCAGCAGCCTGGGGGGACAAAACACCGGGGAGCTGTTTTTT. This chain connects TRBV5-8 to TRBJ2-2; D is perhaps TRBD1 or TRBD2 (6 bases each). This CDR3 comprises 15 residues. Germline V gives CDR1 SGHTS, CDR2 YDEGEE. V was trimmed by 4 bases and J by 2 bases, leaving 12 bases between them.